The rows below give T cell receptor beta chains drawn from one sample of a study of blood T cell repertoires in COVID-19. The protocol was immunoSEQ multiplex PCR, while the TCRdb copy is restricted to in-frame clones and leaves out a portion. The sample carries around 200,000 clones, about 86% recorded once. The specimen was peripheral blood. Receptors were obtained from a man aged 45-65 years with active or convalescent COVID-19. CDR3s include the opening cysteine and the closing phenylalanine or tryptophan. D genes are given only for firm matches. The size of a clone is reported for some rows only, either as once, few or many, or as a class for expanded clones.

d_call: -; j_call: TRBJ2-1; clone_size: -; v_call: TRBV18; cdr3_nt: TGTGCCAGCTCACCACAGGGGTTTTGGGACAATGAGCAGTTCTTC; cdr3_aa: CASSPQGFWDNEQFF
d_call: -; j_call: TRBJ2-2; clone_size: -; v_call: TRBV11-3; cdr3_nt: TGTGCCAGCAGCTTAGGGCAGGGGAACGGGGAGCTGTTTTTT; cdr3_aa: CASSLGQGNGELFF
d_call: -; j_call: TRBJ1-2; clone_size: once; v_call: TRBV28; cdr3_nt: TGTGCCAGCACCCCTGTCGTCAGGGGTCCAGATGGCTACACCTTC; cdr3_aa: CASTPVVRGPDGYTF
d_call: TRBD1; j_call: TRBJ1-2; clone_size: few; v_call: TRBV7-9; cdr3_nt: TGTGCCAGCTCTAGACAGGGGACTGGCTACACCTTC; cdr3_aa: CASSRQGTGYTF
d_call: TRBD2; j_call: TRBJ2-5; clone_size: -; v_call: TRBV5-1; cdr3_nt: TGCGCCACCCGTGTGAGCGGGGGGGCCGGGCAAGAGACCCAGTACTTC; cdr3_aa: CATRVSGGAGQETQYF
d_call: -; j_call: TRBJ1-4; clone_size: -; v_call: TRBV5-1; cdr3_nt: TGCGCCAGCAGCTTGGAGTGGACAGCGTATAATGAAAAACTGTTTTTT; cdr3_aa: CASSLEWTAYNEKLFF
d_call: TRBD2; j_call: TRBJ2-3; clone_size: once; v_call: TRBV5-1; cdr3_nt: TGCGCCAGCAGCTTGTTACTAGCGGGGGAGAGTGGTGCGCAGTATTTT; cdr3_aa: CASSLLLAGESGAQYF
d_call: -; j_call: TRBJ2-7; clone_size: -; v_call: TRBV7-6; cdr3_nt: TGTGCCAGCAGCCTGAGACGGTCGGGCGAGCAGTACTTC; cdr3_aa: CASSLRRSGEQYF
d_call: TRBD1; j_call: TRBJ1-5; clone_size: -; v_call: TRBV19; cdr3_nt: TGTGCCAGTAGGATAACAGGGGGAAGCAATCAGCCCCAGCATTTT; cdr3_aa: CASRITGGSNQPQHF
d_call: -; j_call: TRBJ2-5; clone_size: -; v_call: TRBV7-3; cdr3_nt: TGTGCCAGCAGCGCCACTGCGGGTGGGGAGACCCAGTACTTC; cdr3_aa: CASSATAGGETQYF
d_call: TRBD2; j_call: TRBJ2-3; clone_size: once; v_call: TRBV9; cdr3_nt: TGTGCCAGCAGCGGGGTAGCGGGAGCGTTAGGAGATACGCAGTATTTT; cdr3_aa: CASSGVAGALGDTQYF
d_call: TRBD1; j_call: TRBJ1-1; clone_size: -; v_call: TRBV5-8; cdr3_nt: TGTGCCAGCAGCCGTCCCGGGACAGGGGCGGGGACTGAAGCTTTCTTT; cdr3_aa: CASSRPGTGAGTEAFF
d_call: -; j_call: TRBJ2-1; clone_size: -; v_call: TRBV9; cdr3_nt: TGTGCCAGCAGCGAGCGCTTGGTCGCTAATGAGCAGTTCTTC; cdr3_aa: CASSERLVANEQFF
d_call: TRBD1; j_call: TRBJ2-5; clone_size: -; v_call: TRBV13; cdr3_nt: TGTGCCAGCAGCGTAGCGACAGGGAGCGAGACCCAGTACTTC; cdr3_aa: CASSVATGSETQYF
d_call: TRBD1; j_call: TRBJ1-1; clone_size: -; v_call: TRBV14; cdr3_nt: TGTGCCAGCAGCCAAGATGTAAGGACAGGGGGCGTTGTTGAAGCTTTCTTT; cdr3_aa: CASSQDVRTGGVVEAFF
d_call: TRBD2; j_call: TRBJ2-3; clone_size: -; v_call: TRBV7-3; cdr3_nt: TGTGCCAGCAGCTTATCTAGCGGGGGTTACACAGATACGCAGTATTTT; cdr3_aa: CASSLSSGGYTDTQYF
d_call: -; j_call: TRBJ1-5; clone_size: -; v_call: TRBV5-8; cdr3_nt: TGTGCCAGCAGCGGAGACAGGATAAATCAGCCCCAGCATTTT; cdr3_aa: CASSGDRINQPQHF
d_call: -; j_call: TRBJ2-1; clone_size: -; v_call: TRBV27; cdr3_nt: TGTGCCAGCAGTCTCTATAGCGGATTCTCCTACAATGAGCAGTTCTTC; cdr3_aa: CASSLYSGFSYNEQFF
d_call: TRBD2; j_call: TRBJ2-5; clone_size: -; v_call: TRBV7-9; cdr3_nt: TGTGCCAGCAGCCCCCAGCGGGGCGTAGAGACCCAGTACTTC; cdr3_aa: CASSPQRGVETQYF
d_call: -; j_call: TRBJ1-5; clone_size: -; v_call: TRBV30; cdr3_nt: TGTGCCTGGACCCGGGATCGCAAGAGGCCCCAGCATTTT; cdr3_aa: CAWTRDRKRPQHF
d_call: TRBD1; j_call: TRBJ1-5; clone_size: -; v_call: TRBV7-7; cdr3_nt: TGTGCTAGCATCAACACAGGGGCTAGCAATCAGCCCCAGCATTTT; cdr3_aa: CASINTGASNQPQHF
d_call: TRBD2; j_call: TRBJ2-7; clone_size: -; v_call: TRBV12-5; cdr3_nt: TGTGCTAGTGGTGAAGAACGGGGGGGGCGGTACGAGCAGTACTTC; cdr3_aa: CASGEERGGRYEQYF